This T cell receptor (beta chain) originates from a study of blood T cells in healthy people across ages. For the second PCR, which ran for roughly 7 to 11 cycles, a sample-barcoded 5' primer and a J-beta primer mix were used. TCRdb itself ran the 5' RACE reads through MiXCR, one entry per CDR3 protein. The data hold about 670,000 distinct CDR3 sequences, with approximately 52% observed a single time. The germline CDR1 and CDR2 sequences are SGHRS and YFSETQ. The V gene lost 3 bases and the J gene lost 6 bases, with 10 bases spanning the gap. The CDR3 loop spans 12 amino acids. To note about this clonotype: A clone one base away is much larger, so this may be a read error.

The genes are TRBV5-1 and TRBJ2-7; D gene unclear. Sequenced sample: blood. This clonotype originated in a woman of 80 years or more in good health. The CDR3 sequence: CASSSGHIEQYF. Here the CDR3 DNA reads TGCGCCAGCAGCTCGGGCCACATCGAGCAGTACTTC.